These 20 T cell receptor beta chains were all obtained from the same sample, sequenced in a study of pediatric ulcerative colitis. Rectal tissue came from one to two pinch biopsies taken at colonoscopy. Clones were read by immunoSEQ multiplex PCR, and TCRdb kept only the in-frame ones, dropping some. The data contain tens of thousands of clones, around 78% of them singletons. Sequenced: gut tissue. The receptors originated from a boy younger than 18 with moderate ulcerative colitis.

The V call is TRBV5-6, the J call TRBJ2-7, with 9 bases identical to TRBD1. Germline V gene lookup returns CDR1 SGHDT and CDR2 YYEEEE. This CDR3 contains 16 residues. Trimming cost V 6 bases and J 5 bases; bases outside gene matches: 15. CDR3 DNA sequence: TGTGCCAGCACCCCGCAGGGACAGGGTCTTAGCCACGAGCAGTACTTC. Translating gives CASTPQGQGLSHEQYF.

The gene calls are TRBV27 and TRBJ2-3; TRBD2 matches 13 bases. After removal of 6 bases from V and 0 bases from J, the junction contained 12 bases not matched to a gene. Looked up from germline, CDR1 is MNHEY and CDR2 is SMNVEV (reference sequence). CDR3 length: 19 residues. The CDR3 DNA reads TGTGCCAGCAGCGTGACTAGCGGGGGGCGATACCCCAGCACAGATACGCAGTATTTT. This sequence encodes CASSVTSGGRYPSTDTQYF.

The rearrangement uses TRBV6-6 and TRBJ1-5; D is unclear. This CDR3 is built from 15 residues. Germline V gene lookup returns CDR1 MNHNY and CDR2 SVGAGI (reference sequence). V dropped 8 bases and J dropped 2 bases, with 16 bases sitting between them. The CDR3 bases are TGTGCCAGCGCCGTAGGGATTTTGGGCAATCAGCCCCAGCATTTT. Amino acid sequence: CASAVGILGNQPQHF.

The rearrangement uses TRBV28 and TRBJ1-1; D unresolved. V was pared by 6 bases and J by 1 base, with 9 bases between. CDR1 is MDHEN, CDR2 SYDVKM, per germline. CDR3 length equals 13 residues. The CDR3 sequence: CASSPTENTEAFF. The CDR3 nucleotides read TGTGCCAGCAGCCCTACAGAGAACACTGAAGCTTTCTTT.

By share of the sample, this clone is medium-sized. The genes are TRBV13 and TRBJ2-2; perhaps TRBD1 as D (5 bases). CDR1 and CDR2 from the germline V gene are PRHDT and FYEKMQ (reference sequence). V gave up 1 base and J gave up 3 bases, with 9 bases separating them. CDR3 length: 15 amino acids. CDR3 in amino acids: CASSLVGQHTGELFF. CDR3 sequence (DNA): TGTGCCAGCAGCTTAGTAGGACAACACACCGGGGAGCTGTTTTTT.

The rearrangement links TRBV11-2 to TRBJ1-1; D may be TRBD1 (5 bases). V gave up 4 bases and J gave up 11 bases, with 17 bases separating them. This CDR3 has 13 residues. CDR1 and CDR2 (germline): SGHAT, FQNNGV. The CDR3 DNA sequence: TGTGCCAGCAGCTCCCGGGACGGGAAAGGGGCTTTCTTT. It codes for CASSSRDGKGAFF.

This clone was detected only a few times. The chain has TRBV6-5 and TRBJ1-5; D may be TRBD1 (5 bases). The CDR3 totals 15 residues. Germline lookup yields CDR1 MNHEY and CDR2 SVGAGI. V lost 6 bases to trimming and J lost 0 bases, with 12 bases between them. CDR3 protein: CASRIRAYSNQPQHF. The DNA of the CDR3 is TGTGCCAGCAGGATCAGGGCTTATAGCAATCAGCCCCAGCATTTT.

Relative to its sample, this clone is medium-sized. V and J are TRBV5-6 and TRBJ1-2, with 7 bases matching TRBD1. Germline loops: CDR1 SGHDT, CDR2 YYEEEE. This CDR3 comprises 11 residues. With V trimmed by 2 bases and J by 10 bases, 2 bases remained unmatched. The CDR3 spells CASSLGQDYTF. The CDR3 DNA reads TGTGCCAGCAGCTTAGGACAGGACTACACCTTC.

The CDR3 protein is CASSDIRGAGGELFF. The DNA of the CDR3 is TGCGCCAGCAGTGATATACGGGGGGCGGGCGGGGAGCTGTTTTTT. The chain has TRBV10-2 and TRBJ2-2; the D gene is possibly TRBD2 (7 bases). V was cut by 3 bases and J by 7 bases, with 15 bases left in between. The CDR3 has 15 amino acids. The V gene's germline CDR1 is WSHSY and CDR2 SAAADI.

The chain carries TRBV4-1 and TRBJ2-7, with 12 bases matching TRBD1. V was pared by 3 bases and J by 3 bases, with 15 bases of the junction left unmatched. The length of the CDR3 is 19 residues. CDR1 and CDR2 from the germline V gene are MGHRA and YSYEKL. For the CDR3, the DNA is TGCGCCAGCAGCCAGCTCCCGGGACAGGGGGCGGCTTTGTACTACGAGCAGTACTTC. It codes for CASSQLPGQGAALYYEQYF.

The J gene is TRBJ2-3, the V gene TRBV18; 9 positions match TRBD2. The CDR3 length is 15 residues. Trimming removed 1 base from V and 4 bases from J; junction bases left unmatched: 3. Germline loops: CDR1 KGHSH, CDR2 LQKENI. The CDR3 sequence is CASSPRSGRSDTQYF. CDR3 sequence (DNA): TGTGCCAGCTCACCACGGAGCGGGAGGTCAGATACGCAGTATTTT.

V is TRBV10-3 and J is TRBJ1-1; D uncertain. The CDR3 has 11 amino acids. V dropped 4 bases and J dropped 5 bases, with 5 bases sitting between them. Germline V gene sequence: CDR1 ENHRY, CDR2 SYGVKD. The DNA of the CDR3 is TGTGCCATCAGTGGGAGGACTGAAGCTTTCTTT. Amino acids: CAISGRTEAFF.

This chain connects TRBV7-8 to TRBJ1-2; D not resolved. The CDR3 spans 13 residues. The V end was cut by 1 base, the J end by 6 bases, with 9 bases between. CDR1 SGHVS and CDR2 FQNEAQ come from the germline V gene. This CDR3 is CASSLVESHGYTF. CDR3 nucleotides: TGTGCCAGCAGCTTAGTTGAAAGCCATGGCTACACCTTC.

In its sample, this clone was seen once. The V call is TRBV10-3, the J call TRBJ2-6, with D possibly matching TRBD2 (6 bases). The CDR3 totals 14 residues. V gave up 11 bases and J gave up 3 bases, with 14 bases separating them. Germline loops: CDR1 ENHRY, CDR2 SYGVKD. The chain's CDR3 is CASNGGGGANVLTF. The CDR3 DNA follows: TGTGCCTCCAACGGGGGAGGTGGGGCCAACGTCCTGACTTTC.

The chain has TRBV19 and TRBJ1-3, with a possible D match to TRBD1 (5 bases). V lost 0 bases, J lost 2 bases, and 14 bases lay in between. This CDR3 region has 17 residues. Germline V lookup: CDR1 LNHDA, CDR2 SQIVND (reference sequence). The CDR3 nucleotides read TGTGCCAGTAGTATAGACGAGACAGACTGGACTGGAAACACCATATATTTT. This encodes CASSIDETDWTGNTIYF.

Comments on this clone: Other DNA sequences in this specimen translate into the identical CDR3. The chain combines TRBV5-1 with TRBJ2-5; 7 bases are shared with TRBD2. V gave up 6 bases and J gave up 5 bases; unmatched junction bases: 10. Germline V gene lookup returns CDR1 SGHRS and CDR2 YFSETQ. CDR3 size: 14 residues. This CDR3 is CASTKSEGGETQYF. As DNA, the CDR3 is TGCGCCAGCACCAAATCAGAGGGAGGGGAGACCCAGTACTTC.

The chain links TRBV28 to TRBJ1-4, with 7 nucleotides matching TRBD1. The CDR3 runs to 15 residues. Germline values: CDR1 MDHEN, CDR2 SYDVKM. V was pared by 5 bases and J by 8 bases, with 11 bases of the junction left unmatched. DNA for the CDR3: TGTGCCAGCAGTCCTACGACAGGGAAATACGAAAAACTGTTTTTT. Translating gives CASSPTTGKYEKLFF.

The rearrangement links TRBV11-3 to TRBJ2-2, with D unresolved. This CDR3 contains 15 residues. From germline, CDR1 is SGHNT and CDR2 YENEEA. The germline V and J ends were trimmed by 3 bases and 3 bases, with 11 bases remaining between them. The CDR3 DNA follows: TGTGCCAGCAGCTTCCGGAACAGCGACACCGGGGAGCTGTTTTTT. This codes for CASSFRNSDTGELFF.

The rearrangement links TRBV12-5 to TRBJ2-5; 10 nucleotides align to TRBD2. This CDR3 is built from 17 residues. Per germline, CDR1 LGHNT and CDR2 FRNRAP. The junction had 6 bases not matched to a gene; V was cut back by 1 base and J by 1 base. The CDR3 sequence: CASGLDERGGTQETQYF. The CDR3 DNA reads TGTGCTAGTGGTTTGGACGAGCGGGGGGGAACCCAAGAGACCCAGTACTTC.

This sequence joins TRBV2 and TRBJ2-1, with 9 bases identical to TRBD1. The germline V gene encodes CDR1 SNHLY and CDR2 FYNNEI. Trimming at V came to 4 bases and at J to 6 bases, leaving 4 bases not matched to a gene. The CDR3 runs to 14 residues. In nucleotides, the CDR3 is TGTGCCAGCAGTGGGGACAGGGTGGGCAATGAGCAGTTCTTC. Protein: CASSGDRVGNEQFF.